This TCR beta chain was retrieved from a study of neurological immune-mediated disorders. V lost 0 bases and J lost 6, with 7 bases in between. The CDR3 is 12 residues long. Germline values: CDR1 SGHRS, CDR2 YFSETQ. Findings and limits, study-wide: HTLV-1-associated myelopathy displayed the greatest TCR clonal expansion, and multiple sclerosis exhibited the smallest, lower than that of healthy controls.

Using its own MiXCR run on the 5' RACE reads, TCRdb lists one record per CDR3 protein. This table holds 20,000 to 25,000 distinct CDR3 sequences, approximately 13% found once. Specified time point: technical triplicate 1. Sorted libraries came from about a million CD4+ or CD8+ T cells. This clonotype is termed medium-sized (0.01 to 0.1%). Its antigen is not identified. The rearrangement joins TRBV5-1 to TRBJ2-7; unclear D gene. Source material: CD4+ T cells from blood. The receptor's source is a female donor with HTLV-1-associated myelopathy (HAM/TSP). CDR3 region: CASSLAGGEQYF. The CDR3 DNA follows: TGCGCCAGCAGCTTGGCAGGTGGCGAGCAGTACTTC.